The next 29 T cell receptor beta chains were all read from a single sample in a study of T-cell reconstitution after alpha-beta-depleted transplantation in children. The library targeted TCRbeta and was prepared with unique molecular identifiers. Each CDR3 protein is one row after TCRdb ran MiXCR on the PCR reads. This sample yields about 300,000 distinct CDR3 sequences, of which about 9.5% are seen a single time; less than 9% belongs to the top ten. This specimen was PBMCs, taken before TCRalphabeta/CD19-depleted stem cell transplant. All receptors come from a boy under two years old with acute myeloid leukemia, due to receive a stem cell transplant.

A few counts support this clonotype. The CDR3 loop is CASLRDYGANEQFF. Here the CDR3 DNA reads TGTGCTTCCCTCCGGGACTATGGGGCCAATGAGCAGTTCTTC. The rearrangement uses TRBV15 and TRBJ2-1, with TRBD2 matching over 7 bases. Germline CDR1 LNHNV, CDR2 YYDKDF (reference sequence). The CDR3 has 14 amino acids.

This clonotype was counted at least ten times. The chain is built from TRBV7-9 and TRBJ1-5; tentative D call: TRBD1 (5 bases). Germline CDR1 and CDR2: SEHNR and FQNEAQ (reference sequence). The length of the CDR3 is 14 residues. V lost 1 base and J lost 7, with 11 bases in between. For the CDR3, the DNA is TGTGCCAGCAGCTTAGAGGCGGCAGGGCAGCCCCAGCATTTT. Translated: CASSLEAAGQPQHF.

This clonotype was detected many times. V and J are TRBV4-2 and TRBJ2-4, with 10 nucleotides matching TRBD2. The CDR3 loop spans 16 amino acids. The junction had 6 bases not matched to a gene; V was cut back by 0 bases and J by 7 bases. Germline assignment: CDR1 LGHNA and CDR2 YNFKEQ. In DNA, the CDR3 is TGTGCCAGCAGCCAAGAAGGGGGACTAGCGAGGAACATTCAGTACTTC. Amino acids: CASSQEGGLARNIQYF.

This clonotype was seen ten or more times. V gene TRBV6-2 or TRBV6-3 combines with J gene TRBJ1-5; no clear D. Trimming cost V 2 bases and J 2 bases, with 7 bases left between them. The CDR3 extends over 14 amino acids. CDR1 and CDR2 (germline): MNHEY, SVGEGT. In DNA form, the CDR3 reads TGTGCCAGCAGTTACAACGGGGGCAATCAGCCCCAGCATTTT. It translates to CASSYNGGNQPQHF.

As for this clonotype: This sequence may be a read error, since a much larger clone differs from it by one base. The J gene is TRBJ2-6, the V gene TRBV4-3; D is perhaps TRBD1 or TRBD2 (5 bases each). The germline CDR1 and CDR2 sequences are LGHNA and YSLEER. The CDR3 extends over 16 amino acids. In DNA form, the CDR3 reads TGCGCCAGCAGCCAAGGGGGGAGCTCTGGGGCCTACGTCCTGACTTTC. Translating gives CASSQGGSSGAYVLTF.

This clonotype was seen at least ten times. V gene TRBV24-1 combines with J gene TRBJ2-4, with 12 bases lining up with TRBD2. J lost 0 bases, V lost 5 bases, and 7 bases had no gene match. This CDR3 has 18 residues. Germline V gives CDR1 KGHDR, CDR2 SFDVKD. The CDR3 DNA is TGTGCCACCAGTGGTTCCCCGGGACTAGCGGGAGCCAAAAACATTCAGTACTTC. Translated, it gives CATSGSPGLAGAKNIQYF.

This chain joins TRBV25-1 and TRBJ1-2; 8 nucleotides line up with TRBD1. V lost 0 bases, J lost 6 bases, and 6 bases stayed unmatched. CDR1 and CDR2 (germline): MGHDK, SYGVNS. The CDR3 is 15 residues long. This CDR3 reads CASSEYGDRTNGYTF. Written as DNA, the CDR3 is TGTGCCAGCAGTGAATATGGGGACAGGACGAATGGCTACACCTTC.

V and J are TRBV7-3 and TRBJ2-2, with TRBD1 matching 9 bases. CDR1 and CDR2 from the germline V gene are SGHTA and FQGTGA. This CDR3 spans 15 amino acids. V gave up 5 bases and J gave up 6 bases; unmatched junction bases: 7. The DNA of the CDR3 is TGTGCCAGCAGCCCCCGGGACAGGGTCGCCGGGGAGCTGTTTTTT. Translating it yields CASSPRDRVAGELFF.

This clonotype was detected many times. The chain has TRBV20-1 and TRBJ1-4, with 9 bases identical to TRBD1. V gave up 3 bases and J gave up 8 bases; unmatched junction bases: 7. This CDR3 contains 14 residues. Germline V gene lookup returns CDR1 DFQATT and CDR2 SNEGSKA (reference sequence). The CDR3 region has the DNA TGCAGTGCTAGGAGGGGACAGGGAATCGAAAAACTGTTTTTT. This sequence encodes CSARRGQGIEKLFF.

This clonotype was found a few times. This rearrangement joins TRBV7-2 to TRBJ1-3; D possibly corresponds to TRBD1 (5 bases). The CDR3 sequence is 16 residues long. CDR1 is SGHTA and CDR2 is FQGNSA in the germline V gene. V shed 5 bases and J shed 0 bases, with 14 bases lying between them. This CDR3 reads CASSPLDSFSGNTIYF. The CDR3 nucleotides are TGTGCCAGCAGCCCACTCGACAGCTTCTCTGGAAACACCATATATTTT.

This clonotype showed up many times. V gene TRBV29-1 combines with J gene TRBJ1-3; TRBD1 matches at 8 bases. From germline, CDR1 is SQVTM and CDR2 ANQGSEA. V shed 6 bases and J 7 bases; nucleotides not matched to a gene: 5. There are 12 residues in the CDR3. This chain's CDR3 is CSVRDRRNTIYF. CDR3 DNA sequence: TGCAGCGTCCGGGACAGGCGTAACACCATATATTTT.

This clonotype was seen at least ten times. The chain is built from TRBV27 and TRBJ1-2; D possibly corresponds to TRBD1 (6 bases). The V gene's germline CDR1 is MNHEY and CDR2 SMNVEV (reference sequence). The germline V and J ends were trimmed by 6 bases and 2 bases, with 16 bases remaining between them. The CDR3 contains 15 residues. Here the CDR3 DNA reads TGTGCCAGCAGGCAGACAGGAGTAACGAACTATGGCTACACCTTC. This gives the protein CASRQTGVTNYGYTF.

This clonotype was recorded at least ten times. The chain employs TRBV28 and TRBJ2-7; 8 positions match TRBD1. The CDR3 covers 14 residues. Germline trimming cut 6 bases from V and 4 bases from J; bases unmatched to any gene: 8. Germline assignment: CDR1 MDHEN and CDR2 SYDVKM. The chain's CDR3 is CASRYRGDYYEQYF. Written as DNA, the CDR3 is TGTGCCAGCAGGTACAGGGGGGATTATTACGAGCAGTACTTC. Looking up the rest from reference TRBV28 and TRBJ2-7 gives the full variable domain: DVKVTQSSRYLVKRTGEKVFLECVQDMDHENMFWYRQDPGLGLRLIYFSYDVKMKEKGDIPEGYSVSREKKERFSLILESASTNQTSMYLCASRYRGDYYEQYFGPGTRLTVT.

This clonotype appeared many times. The CDR3 bases are TGCAGTGCGAGGGAGGAGACCCAGTACTTC. It specifies CSAREETQYF. The V gene is TRBV20-1, the J gene TRBJ2-5; D might be TRBD2 (5 bases). Trimming pared 6 bases from V and 5 bases from J, leaving 7 bases between. The V gene's germline CDR1 is DFQATT and CDR2 SNEGSKA (reference sequence). The CDR3 totals 10 residues.

V and J are TRBV10-3 and TRBJ1-1; tentatively, D is TRBD1 (6 bases). CDR1 and CDR2 from the germline V gene are ENHRY and SYGVKD. The ends were cut back, 2 bases at V and 8 bases at J, with 9 bases in the middle. This CDR3 is 12 amino acids long. The DNA for the CDR3 is TGTGCCATCAGTGAGGCTGACAGGGAAGCTTTCTTT. This gives the protein CAISEADREAFF.

The table lists this clonotype with a few counts. The chain links TRBV19 to TRBJ2-7, with 8 bases that match TRBD1. Germline CDR1 reads LNHDA; CDR2 reads SQIVND (reference sequence). V dropped 3 bases and J dropped 2; count of bases not matched to a gene: 3. The CDR3 covers 14 residues. CDR3 nucleotide sequence: TGTGCCAGTAGTATCCAGGGGGCCACCTACGAGCAGTACTTC. Translated: CASSIQGATYEQYF. The full variable domain, with the rest looked up from reference TRBV19 and TRBJ2-7, is DGGITQSPKYLFRKEGQNVTLSCEQNLNHDAMYWYRQDPGQGLRLIYYSQIVNDFQKGDIAEGYSVSREKKESFPLTVTSAQKNPTAFYLCASSIQGATYEQYFGPGTRLTVT.

This clonotype was seen repeatedly, ten times or more. V and J are TRBV28 and TRBJ2-7, with D perhaps matching TRBD1 (6 bases). Trimming cost V 6 bases and J 5 bases, with 14 bases left between them. Germline CDR1 MDHEN, CDR2 SYDVKM. The CDR3 contains 13 residues. The CDR3 is CASRRNRVDEQYF. The CDR3 nucleotides read TGTGCCAGCAGGCGAAACAGGGTTGACGAGCAGTACTTC.

This clonotype showed up many times. The genes are TRBV3-1 and TRBJ2-3; D gene unclear. CDR1 and CDR2 (germline): LGHDT, YNNKEL (reference sequence). The CDR3 has 17 residues. Trimming took off 4 bases at V and 1 base at J, with 18 bases between the two ends. CDR3 coding DNA: TGTGCCAGCAGCCCCCCTGCGGCCCGATGGGGCACAGATACGCAGTATTTT. Translated: CASSPPAARWGTDTQYF.

This clonotype showed up just a few times. The V gene is TRBV5-1, the J gene TRBJ2-7; D is ambiguous. The CDR3 spans 13 residues. The germline CDR1 and CDR2 sequences are SGHRS and YFSETQ. Trimming removed 2 bases from V and 2 bases from J, with 8 bases in between. CDR3: CASSFAATYEQYF. CDR3 bases: TGCGCCAGCAGCTTTGCGGCAACCTACGAGCAGTACTTC.

This chain connects TRBV29-1 to TRBJ2-1, with 7 positions matching TRBD1. The J segment lost 4 bases and the V segment lost 7 bases, leaving 4 bases of the junction unmatched. The CDR3 has 12 residues. Germline CDR1 reads SQVTM; CDR2 reads ANQGSEA. CDR3 sequence: CSAGQAYNEQFF. In DNA, the CDR3 is TGCAGCGCTGGACAGGCGTACAATGAGCAGTTCTTC.

J is TRBJ2-3 and V is TRBV28; D perhaps matches TRBD1 (5 bases). Looked up from germline, CDR1 is MDHEN and CDR2 is SYDVKM. V was shortened by 2 bases and J by 4 bases, with 10 bases between the two germline ends. This CDR3 has 14 amino acids. This CDR3 reads CASSLGVRADTQYF. CDR3 coding DNA: TGTGCCAGCAGTTTAGGGGTCAGGGCAGATACGCAGTATTTT.

This clonotype was observed many times. The V and J genes are TRBV21-1 and TRBJ1-2; no check of the table's D call, TRBD1, against the DNA was made. TRBV21-1 corresponds to a pseudogene. The CDR3 is 17 residues long. CDR3 sequence reads: CASSKPARGRPERGYTF. DNA of the CDR3: TGTGCCAGCAGCAAACCCGCGCGCGGGCGACCAGAGCGTGGCTACACCTTC.

The sample holds many counts of this clonotype. CDR3 nucleotide sequence: TGCGCCAGCAGCTTTACGGGGGGCCTCACCGGGGAGCTGTTTTTT. Translated, it gives CASSFTGGLTGELFF. The J gene is TRBJ2-2, the V gene TRBV5-1; D is possibly TRBD2 (7 bases). Trimming left V 2 bases short and J 4 bases short, with 12 bases between. This CDR3 is built from 15 residues. The V gene's germline CDR1 is SGHRS and CDR2 YFSETQ.

This clonotype was seen many times. V gene TRBV29-1 combines with J gene TRBJ2-3, with D maybe TRBD1 (6 bases). Germline lookup yields CDR1 SQVTM and CDR2 ANQGSEA. This CDR3 has 13 amino acids. Trimming removed 5 bases at V and 1 base at J, with 10 bases between. CDR3 sequence (DNA): TGCAGCGTTACAGGGCGGGGCACAGATACGCAGTATTTT. It encodes CSVTGRGTDTQYF.

There are many counts of this clonotype. The chain is built from TRBV4-2 and TRBJ2-4, with 7 positions matching TRBD1. The CDR3 length is 14 residues. Germline V CDR1 and CDR2: LGHNA, YNFKEQ. The J segment lost 9 bases and the V segment lost 1 base, leaving 6 bases of the junction unmatched. The CDR3: CASSQADREGIQYF. In DNA, the CDR3 is TGTGCCAGCAGCCAAGCCGACAGGGAAGGCATTCAGTACTTC.

This clonotype was seen repeatedly, ten times or more. J is TRBJ1-5 and V is TRBV24-1, with no clear D. The CDR3 has 15 amino acids. V lost 5 bases and J lost 0, with 10 bases in between. CDR1 is KGHDR, CDR2 SFDVKD, per germline. Here the CDR3 reads CATSAGSPSNQPQHF. The CDR3 nucleotides read TGTGCCACCAGTGCGGGTTCGCCTAGCAATCAGCCCCAGCATTTT.

Only a few counts were recorded for this clonotype. The V and J genes are TRBV6-5 and TRBJ1-6, with TRBD1 as a possible D gene (6 bases). Trimming took off 0 bases at V and 8 bases at J, with 17 bases between the two ends. The length of the CDR3 is 17 residues. Germline V gene lookup returns CDR1 MNHEY and CDR2 SVGAGI. CDR3 nucleotide sequence: TGTGCCAGCAGTTACTCGTGGGGGGCCATGATGGATTCACCCCTCCACTTT. Protein sequence: CASSYSWGAMMDSPLHF.

This clonotype was counted many times. This chain links TRBV12-3 or TRBV12-4 with TRBJ1-4; the match to TRBD1 covers 7 bases. The V gene end was trimmed by 6 bases and the J gene end by 7 bases; junction bases not matched to a gene: 8. This CDR3 is built from 14 residues. The CDR3 bases are TGTGCCAGCAGCCCTGGGACAGTTTTTGAAAAACTGTTTTTT. It codes for CASSPGTVFEKLFF.

There are a few counts of this clonotype. The chain has TRBV19 and TRBJ2-7, with D unclear. The CDR3 covers 15 residues. In germline, CDR1 is LNHDA, CDR2 SQIVND (reference sequence). Trimming pared 1 base from V and 0 bases from J, leaving 10 bases between. DNA for the CDR3: TGTGCCAGTAGTATAGGGGCACGGAGCTCCTACGAGCAGTACTTC. Amino acid sequence: CASSIGARSSYEQYF.